What follows describes a single T cell receptor beta chain. Here immunoSEQ multiplex PCR was the method, and the copy in TCRdb shows in-frame clones only, minus some. The sample holds 150,000 to 200,000 clones, roughly 77% seen once. CDR3 size: 15 residues. In germline, CDR1 is SGDLS, CDR2 YYNGEE. The V end was cut by 0 bases, the J end by 0 bases, with 10 bases between. These data come from a study of blood T cell repertoires in COVID-19. The overall study: The study drew acute and convalescent COVID-19 samples from the United States, Italy and Spain. Sources were T cells, B-cell-depleted T cells, or PBMCs; the material itself was cDNA or gDNA.

This chain joins TRBV9 and TRBJ2-7; maybe TRBD1 (5 bases). This clonotype originated in a woman aged 35 to 49 with COVID-19, enrolled during active disease. The sample comprised peripheral blood. CDR3 in amino acids: CASSVGQSSSYEQYF. The CDR3 DNA is TGTGCCAGCAGCGTAGGACAGTCCAGCTCCTACGAGCAGTACTTC. The entire variable domain, with the rest obtained from reference TRBV9 and TRBJ2-7, is as follows: DSGVTQTPKHLITATGQRVTLRCSPRSGDLSVYWYQQSLDQGLQFLIQYYNGEERAKGNILERFSAQQFPDLHSELNLSSLELGDSALYFCASSVGQSSSYEQYFGPGTRLTVT.